The TCR beta chain under discussion was sequenced for a study of blood T cell repertoires in COVID-19. This clone was counted once. Germline V lookup: CDR1 LGHNA, CDR2 YNFKEQ. CDR3 length: 15 residues. V trimming: 0 bases; J trimming: 11 bases; junction bases outside the gene matches: 8. Clones were read by immunoSEQ multiplex PCR, and TCRdb kept only the in-frame ones, dropping some. This table holds some 270,000 clones, roughly 80% found once. The TCR sequence derives from a person aged 70 to 80 with COVID-19, enrolled during active disease. The V call is TRBV4-2, the J call TRBJ1-5, with 9 bases fitting TRBD1. Sequenced sample: peripheral blood. The CDR3 spells CASSQEGTGLGAQHF. The CDR3 DNA sequence: TGTGCCAGCAGCCAAGAGGGGACAGGGCTGGGGGCCCAGCATTTT.